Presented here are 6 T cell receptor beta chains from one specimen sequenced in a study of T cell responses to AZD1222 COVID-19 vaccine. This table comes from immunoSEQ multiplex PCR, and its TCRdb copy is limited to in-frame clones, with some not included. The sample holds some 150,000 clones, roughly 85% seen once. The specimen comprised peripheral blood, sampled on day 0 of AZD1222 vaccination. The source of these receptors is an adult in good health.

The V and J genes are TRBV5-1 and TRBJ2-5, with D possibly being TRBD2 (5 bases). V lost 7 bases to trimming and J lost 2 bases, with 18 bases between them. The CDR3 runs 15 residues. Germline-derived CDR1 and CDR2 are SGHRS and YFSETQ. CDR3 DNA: TGCGCCAGCGTTCGGGGAGCGGTGGGACAAGAGACCCAGTACTTC. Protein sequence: CASVRGAVGQETQYF.

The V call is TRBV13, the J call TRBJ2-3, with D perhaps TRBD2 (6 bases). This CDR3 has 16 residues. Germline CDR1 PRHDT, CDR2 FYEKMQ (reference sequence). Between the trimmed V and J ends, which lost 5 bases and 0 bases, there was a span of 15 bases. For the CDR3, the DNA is TGTGCCAGCAGCCATACCGGGACTCAAAGCACAGATACGCAGTATTTT. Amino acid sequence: CASSHTGTQSTDTQYF. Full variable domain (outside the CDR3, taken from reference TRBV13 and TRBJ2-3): AAGVIQSPRHLIKEKRETATLKCYPIPRHDTVYWYQQGPGQDPQFLISFYEKMQSDKGSIPDRFSAQQFSDYHSELNMSSLELGDSALYFCASSHTGTQSTDTQYFGPGTRLTVL.

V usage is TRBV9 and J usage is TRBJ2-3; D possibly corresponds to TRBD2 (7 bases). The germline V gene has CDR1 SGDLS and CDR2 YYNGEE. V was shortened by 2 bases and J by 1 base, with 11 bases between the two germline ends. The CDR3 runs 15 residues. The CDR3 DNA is TGTGCCAGCAGCGTCGAGGGGGGGCGCACAGATACGCAGTATTTT. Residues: CASSVEGGRTDTQYF.

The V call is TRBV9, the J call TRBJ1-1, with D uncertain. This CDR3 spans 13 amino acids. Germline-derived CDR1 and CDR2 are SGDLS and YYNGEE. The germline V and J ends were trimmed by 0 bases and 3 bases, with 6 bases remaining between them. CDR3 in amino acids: CASSVEWYTEAFF. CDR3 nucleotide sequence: TGTGCCAGCAGCGTAGAGTGGTACACTGAAGCTTTCTTT.

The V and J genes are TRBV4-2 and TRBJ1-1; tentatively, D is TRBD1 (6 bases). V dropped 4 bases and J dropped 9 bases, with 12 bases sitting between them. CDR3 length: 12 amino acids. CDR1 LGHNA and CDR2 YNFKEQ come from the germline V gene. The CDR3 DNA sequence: TGTGCCAGCAGCCCGGACAGCTCGAAAGCTTTCTTT. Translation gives CASSPDSSKAFF.

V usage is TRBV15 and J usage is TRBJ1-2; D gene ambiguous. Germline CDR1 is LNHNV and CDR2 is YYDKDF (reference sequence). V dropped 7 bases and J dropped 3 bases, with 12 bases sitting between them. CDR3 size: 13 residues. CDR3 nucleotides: TGTGCCACCAAGACACGGGAAGACTATGGCTACACCTTC. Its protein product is CATKTREDYGYTF.